This TCR beta chain was identified in a study of PD-1 blockade in classical Hodgkin lymphoma (TCRdb year 2020). Background on the whole study: Nivolumab dosing was 3 mg/kg intravenously every 2 weeks, continuing until either disease progression or unacceptable toxicity. To define a peripheral blood immune signature of response to PD-1 blockade in classical Hodgkin lymphoma, the study combined TCR beta sequencing with CyTOF.

Genomic DNA was extracted with the Qiagen DNeasy kit from unsorted PBMCs and from negatively selected CD4+ and CD8+ fractions. TCR beta CDR3 regions were subjected to amplification by immunoSEQ multiplex PCR with primers that anneal to V and J segments. A synthetic immune receptor repertoire was used to minimize amplification bias, and any residual bias was removed computationally once sequencing was done. Per the original workflow: Custom Python scripts were used to quantify repertoire diversity as the Shannon entropy index. Unsorted, CD4+ and CD8+ repertoires were examined separately, except in combined analyses, for which CD4+ and CD8+ sequences were merged in silico. A clone counted as expanded when the clone's frequency after treatment rose at least 2-fold relative to C1D1, and clones undetected at baseline were given a pseudocount of 0.5. Clones with 0 or 1 copy at C1D1 were defined as singleton clones, while clones with 2 or more copies were defined as non-singleton clones. Clones expanded in unsorted samples were labelled as CD4+, CD8+ or unknown by matching protein sequences in sorted samples from the same patient. Wilcoxon tests on paired samples were used to test changes in diversity from C1D1 to C4D1. TCRdb's version of the immuneACCESS table is confined to in-frame rearrangements and falls short of the full clone set. An unresolved V gene accounts for under half of the shortfall where checked; the remainder is of unknown origin. V, J and clone size were drawn from that table, and D and trimming were deduced from the DNA. The sample table shows 55,000 to 75,000 clones, and 60% to 80% are seen once. Jointly, the top ten make up 7.5% to 9.5% of the sample.

General conclusions and limits of the study: Baseline TCR diversity was reported as lower in newly diagnosed patients than in healthy donors, and lower still in relapsed/refractory patients. Trial patients achieving complete response had baseline diversity similar to newly diagnosed patients, whereas partial responders and progressors had significantly lower diversity. By C4D1, a significant rise was seen in CD4+ TCR diversity but not in CD8+ TCR diversity (p=0.0027 vs p=0.16), and the rise was most apparent among complete responders (p=0.02). Diversity was lower in patients who began nivolumab less than 1 year after ASCT, so these patients were left out of later analyses to avoid confounding by immune reconstitution. The study was restricted to a single clinical trial cohort, and the causes of repertoire differences, possibly disease activity or prior therapy, were left undefined.

Looking up the germline V gene yields CDR1 SGHAT and CDR2 FQNNGV. At the junction V is shortened by 2 bases and J by 5 bases; bases outside the gene matches: 11. The cysteine opens and the phenylalanine closes a CDR3 of 16 amino acids. The entry retains the CDR3 DNA only, 48 bases that are in frame from base 1. This clone showed up just once. No cognate antigen has been identified for it. Base qualities are not at hand, and no much larger clone is one base apart. The label giving this sample's time point can be read as: cycle 2 day 1 (C2D1) of nivolumab. Relapse after autologous stem cell transplantation had occurred in all trial patients, and cohorts A, B and C were distinguished by prior brentuximab vedotin exposure. A total of around 60 patients with relapsed/refractory classical Hodgkin lymphoma made up the trial cohort, and each patient's best overall response was complete response, partial response or progressive disease. In the multi-cohort phase II CheckMate 205 trial, trial patients received single-agent nivolumab. An independent review committee assessed best overall response by applying the 2007 International Working Group response criteria. Trial PBMCs were collected immediately before nivolumab initiation (C1D1) and during therapy at cycle 2 day 1 and cycle 4 day 1. Peripheral blood was collected in 8 mL Vacutainer Cell Preparation Tubes, from which PBMCs were isolated by centrifugation and then cryopreserved.

The source was peripheral blood mononuclear cells (PBMCs), collected before the second cycle of nivolumab. The TCR comes from a human donor with classical Hodgkin lymphoma. This sequence uses TRBV11-2 and TRBJ2-5, and 7 junctional nucleotides match TRBD1. DNA sequence: TGTGCCAGCAGCTTAACAGGGGCAGAGCTAGGGGAGACCCAGTACTTC. Translated, this is CASSLTGAELGETQYF.